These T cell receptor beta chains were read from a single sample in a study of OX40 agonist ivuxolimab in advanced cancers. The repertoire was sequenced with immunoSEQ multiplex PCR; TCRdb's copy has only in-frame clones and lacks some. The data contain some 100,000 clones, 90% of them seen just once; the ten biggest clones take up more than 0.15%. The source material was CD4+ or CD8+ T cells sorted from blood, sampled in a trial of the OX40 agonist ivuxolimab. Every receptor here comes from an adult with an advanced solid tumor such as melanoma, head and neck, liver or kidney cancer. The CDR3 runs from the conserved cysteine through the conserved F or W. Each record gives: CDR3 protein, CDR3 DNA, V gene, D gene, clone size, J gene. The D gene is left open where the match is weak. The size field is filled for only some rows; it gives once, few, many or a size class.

CASSLARWGTGETQYF	TGTGCCAGCAGCCTAGCCCGATGGGGAACGGGTGAGACCCAGTACTTC	TRBV7-6	-	once	TRBJ2-5
CASGQGRKHF	TGTGCCAGTGGACAGGGGCGGAAGCATTTT	TRBV19	TRBD1	-	TRBJ1-5
CASRTGTSEQYF	TGTGCCAGCAGAACCGGGACTAGCGAGCAGTACTTC	TRBV6-5	TRBD2	-	TRBJ2-7
CASSVAPRDRGQGGELFF	TGTGCCAGCAGCGTAGCCCCGCGGGACAGGGGGCAGGGCGGGGAGCTGTTTTTT	TRBV9	TRBD1	once	TRBJ2-2
CASSLVMATGELFF	TGTGCCAGCAGCTTAGTGATGGCCACCGGGGAGCTGTTTTTT	TRBV11-1	-	once	TRBJ2-2
CARSSETSGRERSYEQYF	TGTGCCAGAAGCTCGGAGACTAGCGGGAGAGAAAGGAGCTACGAGCAGTACTTC	TRBV5-3	TRBD2	-	TRBJ2-7
CASSVGAGRRTGIHEQYF	TGTGCCAGCAGCGTAGGGGCAGGAAGAAGGACAGGGATCCACGAGCAGTACTTC	TRBV9	TRBD1	-	TRBJ2-7
CASSLATGANTEAFF	TGTGCCAGCAGCTTGGCGACAGGGGCGAACACTGAAGCTTTCTTT	TRBV5-6	TRBD1	-	TRBJ1-1
CASTRGDNQPQHF	TGTGCCAGTACCAGGGGCGACAATCAGCCCCAGCATTTT	TRBV19	-	-	TRBJ1-5
CASSAIGTGGGRNTEAFF	TGTGCCAGCAGCGCTATCGGGACAGGGGGAGGAAGGAACACTGAAGCTTTCTTT	TRBV7-8	TRBD1	-	TRBJ1-1
CASSLSLPGAQNEQFF	TGTGCCAGCAGCTTATCTCTCCCAGGGGCGCAGAATGAGCAGTTCTTC	TRBV11-3	-	-	TRBJ2-1
CASSLGGQGNSPLHF	TGTGCCAGCAGCTTAGGAGGACAGGGGAATTCACCCCTCCACTTT	TRBV7-9	TRBD1	-	TRBJ1-6
CASSAPGGADTQYF	TGTGCCAGCAGTGCCCCGGGGGGCGCAGATACGCAGTATTTT	TRBV28	-	-	TRBJ2-3
CASSFRDNQPQHF	TGTGCCAGCAGTTTCAGGGACAATCAGCCCCAGCATTTT	TRBV27	-	-	TRBJ1-5
CASRTSGALEQYF	TGTGCCAGCAGAACCTCAGGGGCTCTCGAGCAGTACTTC	TRBV6-5	-	-	TRBJ2-7
CAISEMVAGGNEQFF	TGTGCCATCAGTGAGATGGTAGCGGGGGGCAATGAGCAGTTCTTC	TRBV10-3	TRBD2	once	TRBJ2-1
CASSFLVGAGELFF	TGTGCCAGCAGCTTTCTGGTCGGTGCCGGGGAGCTGTTTTTT	TRBV5-8	-	-	TRBJ2-2
CASSLIAGPTQAYEQYF	TGCGCCAGCAGTTTGATCGCCGGCCCTACCCAGGCCTACGAGCAGTACTTC	TRBV5-1	-	-	TRBJ2-7
CASSPGLAGVLGPGEQFF	TGTGCCAGCTCACCCGGACTAGCGGGGGTTCTCGGTCCTGGTGAGCAGTTCTTC	TRBV18	TRBD2	once	TRBJ2-1
CASSQRGRDTSYNEQFF	TGTGCCAGCTCACAAAGAGGTCGGGACACCTCCTACAATGAGCAGTTCTTC	TRBV18	-	-	TRBJ2-1
CASSMNRVPETQYF	TGTGCCAGTAGTATGAACAGGGTCCCAGAGACCCAGTACTTC	TRBV19	-	few	TRBJ2-5
CASSLGGRGDEKLFF	TGTGCCAGCAGCTTGGGGGGCAGAGGAGATGAAAAACTGTTTTTT	TRBV5-4	-	once	TRBJ1-4
CAWSVAGDYGYTF	TGTGCCTGGAGTGTAGCAGGGGACTATGGCTACACCTTC	TRBV30	-	few	TRBJ1-2
CASSRGQETQYF	TGTGCCAGTAGTAGGGGCCAAGAGACCCAGTACTTC	TRBV19	-	-	TRBJ2-5
CASSFSGTGGSPLHF	TGTGCCAGCAGCTTTTCCGGGACAGGGGGATCACCCCTCCACTTT	TRBV5-4	TRBD1	few	TRBJ1-6
CASTAAQGNYGYTF	TGTGCCAGCACCGCGGCCCAGGGAAACTATGGCTACACCTTC	TRBV6-5	-	-	TRBJ1-2
CASSESAGGRNQPQHF	TGCGCCAGCAGTGAATCGGCAGGGGGGAGAAATCAGCCCCAGCATTTT	TRBV10-2	TRBD1	-	TRBJ1-5
CASKTSGVSDTQYF	TGTGCCAGCAAGACTAGCGGGGTGTCAGATACGCAGTATTTT	TRBV2	TRBD2	once	TRBJ2-3
CASSDFARANTEAFF	TGTGCCAGCAGTGATTTTGCCAGAGCCAACACTGAAGCTTTCTTT	TRBV25-1	-	-	TRBJ1-1
CASSYSGQGGQETQYF	TGCGCCAGCAGCTATTCGGGACAGGGAGGCCAAGAGACCCAGTACTTC	TRBV5-1	TRBD1	-	TRBJ2-5